This TCR beta chain was retrieved from a study of CXCR3-negative and CXCR3-positive naive CD8 T cells. Study-level information: Around 140 million TRB reads were obtained overall (about 1.5 +/- 0.3 million per library). Study-wide results and limits: Comparably high diversity was seen in both naive subsets, and much lower diversity in memory CD8+ cells. Researchers report that CXCR3-positive naive cells carry more hydrophobic TRB CDR3s than CXCR3-negative naive cells.

The CDR3 sequence is 14 residues long. The method, 5' RACE with UMI labels, was used to prepare the TRB cDNA libraries. TCRdb processed the 5' RACE reads again and assigns one entry to each CDR3 protein, with no DNA. In all, the sample yields roughly 130,000 distinct CDR3 sequences. The study sorted every CD8+ T cell subset in triplicate at 250,000 to 300,000 cells each. Naive CD8+ T cells showed CD45RO-CCR7+CD27+CD95-. Note on this clonotype: Antigen specificity is unknown.

The source of this sequence is a human donor in good health. Some clones in this sample may be carry-over from other donors' samples. Input material: naive CXCR3+ CD8+ T cells from blood. Regarding subset: CD45RO-CCR7+CD27+CD95- naive CD8+ T cells expressing CXCR3 (TNR3+). This chain uses TRBV12-3 or TRBV12-4 with TRBJ2-3; TCRdb gives TRBD1 as the D gene, but with no DNA this cannot be confirmed. Here the CDR3 reads CASSPRDRLDTQYF.